Sequencing of this TCR beta chain was carried out in a study of Graves' ophthalmopathy and Graves' hyperthyroidism (dated by TCRdb to about 2018). With respect to the entire study: Peripheral blood was collected at initial diagnosis, prior to any treatment. To tell Graves' ophthalmopathy apart from Graves' hyperthyroidism, and to predict which patients would progress to ophthalmopathy, the study relied on TCR beta repertoire signatures. In total, 135 blood samples were TCR-sequenced: around 42 ophthalmopathy, under 80 hyperthyroidism and roughly 17 hyperthyroidism-to-ophthalmopathy patients. To explore V-J signatures that distinguish ophthalmopathy from hyperthyroidism, a discovery set of about a hundred patients was enrolled, made up of 43 with ophthalmopathy and some 56 with stable hyperthyroidism. The independent validation cohort included approximately 19 hyperthyroidism patients plus 17 patients who later progressed from hyperthyroidism to ophthalmopathy. In five or six hyperthyroidism patients, the T-cell repertoires found in thyroid tissue were compared with those found in blood. Once sampling was done, hyperthyroidism patients were given methimazole at a starting dose of 30 mg daily, while ophthalmopathy patients were given high-dose intravenous methylprednisolone.

Ophthalmopathy patients were characterized by moderately to severely active disease, a Clinical Activity Score of at least 3, a NOSPECS grade of at least 4, and a disease duration under 3 months. Patients with other autoimmune diseases, uncontrolled infections, pregnancy or lactation were excluded from the study. Clinical symptoms, serum thyroxine, TRAb, thyroid ultrasound and orbital computed tomography formed the basis of the diagnosis. PBMCs were isolated from approximately 10 ml of fresh peripheral blood by Ficoll-Paque density gradient centrifugation. Total RNA was extracted with Trizol reagent and quality-checked on an Agilent 2100 Bioanalyzer. Results the study describes overall, beyond this receptor: Most expanded thyroid clonotypes with a frequency above 0.001 also appeared in blood, which suggests that blood repertoires may reflect the immune response in the thyroid. Sample size was not statistically predetermined, and group allocation was not concealed from the investigators. The 13-signature model separated ophthalmopathy from stable hyperthyroidism with 85% to 90% sensitivity and 81.08% specificity in cross-validation, and 80%/75% in the test set. In validation, the model predicted ophthalmopathy progression with over 60% sensitivity and 72.22% specificity; 12 predicted patients were CT-confirmed with GO in a median of 6.5 months.

For repertoire sequencing, the TCR beta CDR3 regions were amplified from RNA transcripts. HTBI primers and the Qiagen OneStep RT-PCR kit were used in a first-round RT-PCR, which was followed by a second-round multiplex PCR, size selection and purification. The libraries underwent paired-end sequencing with 100 bp reads on an Illumina HiSeq2000. The authors' pipeline ran thus. SOAPnuke was used to process the reads, throwing out any read that had adapters, had uncalled bases, had a mean Phred below 15, or lacked an exact constant-primer or identifier match. COPE v1.2.5 was used to merge high-quality paired reads. Each unique nucleotide sequence was defined as a clonotype, and clonotypes were aligned to IMGT TRB V, D and J references with MiTCR v1.1. Only V-J combinations with frequency above 0.0001 were analysed, covering about 99% of repertoires. For each V-J combination, a TCR clonal expansion and chaos score was defined as the ratio of F50 clonal expansion to chaos observed in the TCRdist matrix. Features were reduced by Welch's t-statistics and random forest to around 14 V-J combinations, which fed a naive Bayes classifier. Thyroid-blood repertoire similarity was quantified with the Morisita-Horn index. The public reads were quality trimmed at Q25 with fastp and then assembled into clones with MiXCR by TCRdb, keeping productive beta chains. Entries that share a CDR3 protein sequence are merged under the most common genes and DNA. TCRdb assigned the V and J calls; the authors' analysis was not used. In all, the sample holds 300,000 to 350,000 distinct CDR3 sequences, and about 17% of those were seen once. Of the sample, about 12% is held by the ten largest clones.

The germline ends are 12 bases apart after V is trimmed by 7 bases and J by 2 bases. The germline V gene sets CDR1 to SNHLY and CDR2 to FYNNEI. Including the terminal cysteine and phenylalanine, the CDR3 comprises 13 residues. Left in the record is the CDR3 DNA by itself, 39 bases read in frame from the first base. As for this clonotype: Its antigen is unknown. No much larger clone exists at a distance of one base, and base qualities are not known.

Sequencing was done on a sample of peripheral blood. The V and J segments used are TRBV2 and TRBJ2-7, with TRBD2 perhaps the D gene, on 5 matching bases. This clonotype originated in an adult man with Graves' ophthalmopathy. Here the CDR3 is given as CASINSATYEQYF. The DNA sequence is given as TGTGCCAGCATAAATAGCGCCACCTACGAGCAGTACTTC.